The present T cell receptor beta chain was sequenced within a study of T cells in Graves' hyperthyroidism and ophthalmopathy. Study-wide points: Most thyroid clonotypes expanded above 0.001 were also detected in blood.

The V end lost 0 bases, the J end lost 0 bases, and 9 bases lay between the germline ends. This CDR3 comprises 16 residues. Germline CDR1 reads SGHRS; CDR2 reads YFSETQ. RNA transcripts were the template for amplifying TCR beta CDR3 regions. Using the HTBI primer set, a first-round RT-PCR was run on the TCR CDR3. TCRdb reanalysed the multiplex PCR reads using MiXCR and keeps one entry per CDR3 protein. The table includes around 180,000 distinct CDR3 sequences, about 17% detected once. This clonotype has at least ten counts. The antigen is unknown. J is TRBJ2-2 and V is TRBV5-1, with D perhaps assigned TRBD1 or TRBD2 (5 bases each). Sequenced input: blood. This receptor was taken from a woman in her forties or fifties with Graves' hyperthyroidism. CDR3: CASSLAGPANTGELFF. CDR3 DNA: TGCGCCAGCAGCTTGGCGGGGCCCGCGAACACCGGGGAGCTGTTTTTT. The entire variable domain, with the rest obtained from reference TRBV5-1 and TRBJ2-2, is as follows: KAGVTQTPRYLIKTRGQQVTLSCSPISGHRSVSWYQQTPGQGLQFLFEYFSETQRNKGNFPGRFSGRQFSNSRSEMNVSTLELGDSALYLCASSLAGPANTGELFFGEGSRLTVL.